This TCR beta chain emerged from a study of blood T cell repertoires in COVID-19. Across the study: PBMCs, B-cell-depleted T cells, or T cells were the source of the cDNA or gDNA that made up the material.

Generated by immunoSEQ multiplex PCR, the TCRdb table keeps only in-frame clones and is missing some. The sample shows more than 60,000 clones, 70% to 85% of them seen only once. CDR3 length equals 16 residues. Germline loops: CDR1 SGHNT, CDR2 YYREEE (reference sequence). The V and J ends lost 4 bases and 2 bases, in that order; junction bases with no gene match: 9. The chain links TRBV5-4 to TRBJ2-1, with 7 bases that match TRBD1. This receptor was identified in a man aged 50-60 years with COVID-19, enrolled during active disease. The sequenced sample consisted of peripheral blood. The CDR3 coding sequence is TGTGCCAGCAGCCTCCCCCCGACAGGGACCTACAATGAGCAGTTCTTC. Translation gives CASSLPPTGTYNEQFF.